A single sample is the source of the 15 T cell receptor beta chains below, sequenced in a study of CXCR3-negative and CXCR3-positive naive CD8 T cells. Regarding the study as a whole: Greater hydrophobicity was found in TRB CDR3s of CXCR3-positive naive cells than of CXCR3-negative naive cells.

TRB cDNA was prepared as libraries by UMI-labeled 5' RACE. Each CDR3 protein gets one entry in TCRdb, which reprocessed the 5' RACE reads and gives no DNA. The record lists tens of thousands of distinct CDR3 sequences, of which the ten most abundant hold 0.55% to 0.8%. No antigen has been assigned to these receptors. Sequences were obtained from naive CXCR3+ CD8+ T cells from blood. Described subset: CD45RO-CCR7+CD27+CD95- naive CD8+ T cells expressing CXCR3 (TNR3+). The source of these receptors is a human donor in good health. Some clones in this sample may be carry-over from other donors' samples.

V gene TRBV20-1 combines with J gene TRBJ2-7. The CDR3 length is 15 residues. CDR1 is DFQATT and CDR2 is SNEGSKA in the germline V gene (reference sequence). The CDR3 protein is CSARVPDRSSYEQYF.

The CDR3 here is CASSLARAGNFFGEQYF. The rearrangement joins TRBV7-2 to TRBJ2-7; TCRdb outputs TRBD1, but without DNA this stays unchecked. This CDR3 spans 17 amino acids. Germline lookup yields CDR1 SGHTA and CDR2 FQGNSA.

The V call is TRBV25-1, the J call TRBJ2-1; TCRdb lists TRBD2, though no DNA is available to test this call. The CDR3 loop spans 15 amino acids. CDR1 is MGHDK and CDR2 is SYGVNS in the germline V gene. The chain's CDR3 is CASSPISGIGNEQFF.

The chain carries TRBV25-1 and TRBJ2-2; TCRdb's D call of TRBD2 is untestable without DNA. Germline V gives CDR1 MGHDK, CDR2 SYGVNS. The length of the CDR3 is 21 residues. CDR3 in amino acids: CASSDRRTGASGSRYTGELFF. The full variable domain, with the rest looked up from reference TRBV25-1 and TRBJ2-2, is EADIYQTPRYLVIGTGKKITLECSQTMGHDKMYWYQQDPGMELHLIHYSYGVNSTEKGDLSSESTVSRIRTEHFPLTLESARPSHTSQYLCASSDRRTGASGSRYTGELFFGEGSRLTVL.

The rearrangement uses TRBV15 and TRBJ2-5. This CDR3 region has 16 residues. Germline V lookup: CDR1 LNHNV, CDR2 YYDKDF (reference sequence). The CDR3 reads CATSNVKTDALETQYF.

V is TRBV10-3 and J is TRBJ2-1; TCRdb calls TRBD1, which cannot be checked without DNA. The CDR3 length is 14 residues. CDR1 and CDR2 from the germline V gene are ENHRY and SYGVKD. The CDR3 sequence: CAISAGTGMYEQFF.

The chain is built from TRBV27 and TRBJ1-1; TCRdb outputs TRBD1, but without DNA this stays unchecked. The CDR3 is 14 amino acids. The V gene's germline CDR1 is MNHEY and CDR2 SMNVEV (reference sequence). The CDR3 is CASTAATGTGKAFF.

Here the CDR3 reads CASSYSSSSKAFF. V gene TRBV6-5 combines with J gene TRBJ1-1. The CDR3 has 13 amino acids. Germline V gene sequence: CDR1 MNHEY, CDR2 SVGAGI.

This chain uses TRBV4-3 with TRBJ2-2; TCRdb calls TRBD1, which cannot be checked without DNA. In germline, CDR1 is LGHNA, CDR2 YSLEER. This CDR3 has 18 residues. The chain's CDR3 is CASSQDWSRQGAPGELFF.

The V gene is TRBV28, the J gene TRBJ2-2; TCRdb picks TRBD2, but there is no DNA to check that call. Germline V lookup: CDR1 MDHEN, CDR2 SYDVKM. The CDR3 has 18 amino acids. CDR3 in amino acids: CASSLPSGGPLNTGELFF.

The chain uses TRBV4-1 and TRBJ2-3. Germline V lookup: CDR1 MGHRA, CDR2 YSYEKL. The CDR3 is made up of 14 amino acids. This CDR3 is CASSQASRLDTQYF.

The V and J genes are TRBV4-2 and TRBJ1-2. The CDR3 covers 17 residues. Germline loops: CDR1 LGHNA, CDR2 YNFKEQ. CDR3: CASSQDNEGALPFGYTF.

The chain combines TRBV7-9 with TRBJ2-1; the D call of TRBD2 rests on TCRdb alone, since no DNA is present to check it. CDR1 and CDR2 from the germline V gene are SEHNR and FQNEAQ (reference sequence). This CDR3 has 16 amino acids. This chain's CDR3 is CASSPRTSGAYNEQFF.

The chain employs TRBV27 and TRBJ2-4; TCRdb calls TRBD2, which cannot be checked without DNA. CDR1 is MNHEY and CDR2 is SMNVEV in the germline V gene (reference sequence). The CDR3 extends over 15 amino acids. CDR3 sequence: CASSFLGSGKNIQYF.

The CDR3 loop is CASSSLELLINNEQFF. The chain joins TRBV7-8 to TRBJ2-1. Germline CDR1 reads SGHVS; CDR2 reads FQNEAQ. The CDR3 length is 16 residues.